This TCR beta chain came from a study of Tregs in tolerant kidney transplant recipients. Findings and caveats of the study: Some patients' samples used different primers over time, so nucleotide sequences weren't comparable. Activated donor B cell expansion appeared to reveal the most relevant donor-specific TCRbeta repertoire.

In regard to this clone: Antigen: not known.

Only in-frame clones appear in the TCRdb table, and some are missing; sequencing was by immunoSEQ multiplex PCR. The table has roughly 66,000 clones, 80% to 95% seen once. Trimming left V 4 bases short and J 6 bases short, with 16 bases between. CDR3 size: 15 residues. Germline CDR1 is PRHDT and CDR2 is FYEKMQ (reference sequence). The sample was CD8+ T cells from blood, taken before the transplant. The sequence derives from a human donor who received a combined kidney and bone marrow transplant. The chain links TRBV13 to TRBJ2-1; possibly TRBD2 for D (6 bases). The DNA for the CDR3 is TGTGCCAGCAGCTCCCGAGAGGGACTCCCCAATGAGCAGTTCTTC. Translation: CASSSREGLPNEQFF.